Shown below are 5 T cell receptor beta chains from a single sample sequenced in a study of blood T cell repertoires in COVID-19. The protocol was immunoSEQ multiplex PCR, while the TCRdb copy is restricted to in-frame clones and leaves out a portion. The sample contains about 180,000 clones, about 88% of which appear only once. Sequencing used PBMCs or T cells enriched from blood (not recorded which). The receptors stem from a woman between 50 and 59 years old who had recovered from COVID-19.

The gene calls are TRBV9 and TRBJ2-1; D unclear. V lost 3 bases, J lost 10 bases, and 14 bases lay in between. Germline values: CDR1 SGDLS, CDR2 YYNGEE. CDR3 size: 13 residues. The CDR3 reads CASSDPRGKEQFF. DNA for the CDR3: TGTGCCAGCAGCGACCCTAGAGGAAAGGAGCAGTTCTTC.

The chain is built from TRBV5-1 and TRBJ1-6; 7 bases line up with TRBD1. V shed 0 bases, J shed 8 bases, and the junction held 5 bases outside the gene matches. CDR3 length: 15 residues. Germline CDR1 is SGHRS and CDR2 is YFSETQ. In DNA form, the CDR3 reads TGCGCCAGCAGCTTGGCCTTTCAGGGGGATTCACCCCTCCACTTT. This gives the protein CASSLAFQGDSPLHF.

The chain uses TRBV24-1 and TRBJ1-2, with TRBD1 matching over 9 bases. V shed 3 bases and J 4 bases; nucleotides not matched to a gene: 5. Germline CDR1 is KGHDR and CDR2 is SFDVKD. CDR3 length: 15 amino acids. The CDR3 loop is CATSDTGTGPYGYTF. The CDR3 DNA reads as TGTGCCACCAGTGATACCGGGACAGGGCCCTATGGCTACACCTTC.

This clone was observed once. This chain connects TRBV24-1 to TRBJ1-5; D call uncertain. Trimming shortened V by 5 bases and J by 0 bases, and 7 bases separated the two germline ends. CDR1 is KGHDR and CDR2 is SFDVKD in the germline V gene. This CDR3 comprises 14 residues. CDR3 in amino acids: CATSGQISNQPQHF. CDR3 bases: TGTGCCACCAGTGGTCAGATTAGCAATCAGCCCCAGCATTTT.

V and J are TRBV19 and TRBJ1-5; D possibly corresponds to TRBD1 (6 bases). From germline, CDR1 is LNHDA and CDR2 SQIVND (reference sequence). This CDR3 comprises 15 residues. V was cut by 5 bases and J by 7 bases, with 18 bases left in between. CDR3 DNA: TGTGCCAGTAGTGTCGACAACAGGGCGCGACAGCCCCAGCATTTT. It specifies CASSVDNRARQPQHF.